Listed here is a single TCR beta chain. In the original analysis: By means of reference gene primer amplification, nucleated cell counts were estimated. Libraries were prepared by immunoSEQ multiplex PCR; TCRdb keeps only in-frame clonotypes and omits some of them. Clone size and the V and J calls come from that table; the DNA yielded D and trimming. Among 330,000 or so clones, roughly 90% were seen once, and the ten largest hold around 20%. This specimen comes from a study of blood T cell repertoires in COVID-19. Study background: The analysed material was cDNA or gDNA that came from T cells, B-cell-depleted T cells, or PBMCs.

This CDR3 spans 16 amino acids. V was shortened by 1 base and J by 2 bases, with 12 bases between the two germline ends. CDR1 SEHNR and CDR2 FQNEAQ come from the germline V gene (reference sequence). Participants, about 18 to 95 years old, spanned 24 US areas. The V gene is TRBV7-9, the J gene TRBJ1-5, with D maybe TRBD1 (5 bases). This clonotype was obtained from a woman in her thirties who had recovered from COVID-19. Sequencing was performed on PBMCs or T cells enriched from blood (not recorded which). In DNA, the CDR3 is TGTGCCAGCAGCTTAGGAACCGGGGGAGGCAATCAGCCCCAGCATTTT. Protein product: CASSLGTGGGNQPQHF.